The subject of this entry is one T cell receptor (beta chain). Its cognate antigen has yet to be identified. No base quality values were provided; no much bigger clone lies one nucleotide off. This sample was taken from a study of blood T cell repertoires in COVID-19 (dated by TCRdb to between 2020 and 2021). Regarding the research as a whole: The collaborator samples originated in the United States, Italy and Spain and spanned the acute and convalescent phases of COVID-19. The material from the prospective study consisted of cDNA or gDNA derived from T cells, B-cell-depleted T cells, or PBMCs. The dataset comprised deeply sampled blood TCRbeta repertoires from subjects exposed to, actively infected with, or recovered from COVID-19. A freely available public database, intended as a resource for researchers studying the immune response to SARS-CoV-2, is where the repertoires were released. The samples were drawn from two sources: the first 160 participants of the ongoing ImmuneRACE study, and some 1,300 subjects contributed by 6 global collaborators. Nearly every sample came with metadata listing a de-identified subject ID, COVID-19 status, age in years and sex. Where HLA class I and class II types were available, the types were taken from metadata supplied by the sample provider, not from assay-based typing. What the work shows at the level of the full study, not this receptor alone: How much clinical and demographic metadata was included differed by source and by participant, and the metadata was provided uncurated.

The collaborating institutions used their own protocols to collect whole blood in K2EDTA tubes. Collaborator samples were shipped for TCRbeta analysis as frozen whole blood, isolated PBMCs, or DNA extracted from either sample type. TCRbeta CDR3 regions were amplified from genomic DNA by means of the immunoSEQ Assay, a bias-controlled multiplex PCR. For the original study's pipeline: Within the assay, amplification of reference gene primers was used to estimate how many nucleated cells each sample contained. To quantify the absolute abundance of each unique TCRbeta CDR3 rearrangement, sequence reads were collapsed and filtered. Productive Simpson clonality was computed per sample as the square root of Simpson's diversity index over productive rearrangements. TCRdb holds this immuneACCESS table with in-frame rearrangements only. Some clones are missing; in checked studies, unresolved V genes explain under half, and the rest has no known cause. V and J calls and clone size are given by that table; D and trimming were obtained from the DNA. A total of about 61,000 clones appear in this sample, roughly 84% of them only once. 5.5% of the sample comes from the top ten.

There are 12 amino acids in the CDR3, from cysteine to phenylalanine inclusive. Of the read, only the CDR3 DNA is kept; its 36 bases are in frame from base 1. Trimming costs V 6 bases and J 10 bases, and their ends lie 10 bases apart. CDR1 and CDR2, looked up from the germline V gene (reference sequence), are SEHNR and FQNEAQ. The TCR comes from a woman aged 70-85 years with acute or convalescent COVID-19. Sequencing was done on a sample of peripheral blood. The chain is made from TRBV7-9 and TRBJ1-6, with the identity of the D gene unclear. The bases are TGTGCCAGCAGAACAGAAAGCTCACCCCTCCACTTT. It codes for CASRTESSPLHF.